This entry concerns a single T cell receptor beta chain. The record originates from a study of brain metastases from non-small cell lung cancer. The assay was immunoSEQ multiplex PCR, and TCRdb's table has in-frame clones only and misses some. This repertoire shows around 1,600 clones, roughly 80% found once; its top ten account for roughly 9.6%. V was clipped by 0 bases and J by 10 bases, with 4 bases between them. Germline V gives CDR1 LNHDA, CDR2 SQIVND (reference sequence). This CDR3 contains 11 residues. The chain is built from TRBV19 and TRBJ2-1; D gene ambiguous. Material for sequencing was tumor-adjacent normal tissue. The receptor comes from a donor older than 35 with non-small cell lung cancer. The CDR3 DNA sequence: TGTGCCAGTAGTATAGAATGGGAGCAGTTCTTC. As protein: CASSIEWEQFF.